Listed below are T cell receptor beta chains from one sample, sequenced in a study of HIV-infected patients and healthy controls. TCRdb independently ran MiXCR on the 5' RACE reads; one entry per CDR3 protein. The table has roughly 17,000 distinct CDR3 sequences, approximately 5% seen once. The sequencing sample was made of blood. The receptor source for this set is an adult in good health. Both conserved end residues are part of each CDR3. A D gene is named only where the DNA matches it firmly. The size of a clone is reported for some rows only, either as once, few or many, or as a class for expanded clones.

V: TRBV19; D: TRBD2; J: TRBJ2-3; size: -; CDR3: CASGYIAGRGDTQYF; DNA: TGTGCCAGCGGTTATATAGCGGGAAGGGGAGATACGCAGTATTTT
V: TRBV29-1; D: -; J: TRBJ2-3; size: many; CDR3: CSVGEGMAQYF; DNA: TGCAGCGTTGGTGAAGGGATGGCGCAGTATTTT
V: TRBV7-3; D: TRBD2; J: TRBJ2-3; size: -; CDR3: CASSSRIAGGTQYF; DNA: TGTGCCAGCAGCTCCCGTATAGCGGGGGGTACGCAGTATTTT
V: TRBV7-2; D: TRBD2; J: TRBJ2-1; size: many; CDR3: CASSLGPSGGDEQFF; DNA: TGTGCCAGCAGCTTAGGTCCTAGCGGGGGCGATGAGCAGTTCTTC